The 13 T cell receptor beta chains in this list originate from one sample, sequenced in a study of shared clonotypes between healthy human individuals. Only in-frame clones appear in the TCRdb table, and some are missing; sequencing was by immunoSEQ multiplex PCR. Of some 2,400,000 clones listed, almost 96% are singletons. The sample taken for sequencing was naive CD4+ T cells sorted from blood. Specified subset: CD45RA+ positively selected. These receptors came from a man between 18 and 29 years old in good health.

The CDR3 region is CASRAGQAEAFF. The CDR3 DNA follows: TGTGCCAGCAGGGCAGGACAGGCTGAAGCTTTCTTT. The chain couples TRBV2 to TRBJ1-1; 7 positions match TRBD1. The CDR3 is 12 amino acids. V lost 6 bases, J lost 6 bases, and 4 bases stayed unmatched. Germline CDR1 is SNHLY and CDR2 is FYNNEI.

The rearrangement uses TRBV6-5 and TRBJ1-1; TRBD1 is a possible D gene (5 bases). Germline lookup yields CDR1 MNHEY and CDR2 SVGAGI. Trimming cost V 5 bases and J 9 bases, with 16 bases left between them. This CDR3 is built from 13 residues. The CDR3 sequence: CASSGDSQVKAFF. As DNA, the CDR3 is TGTGCCAGCAGTGGGGACTCCCAAGTCAAAGCTTTCTTT.

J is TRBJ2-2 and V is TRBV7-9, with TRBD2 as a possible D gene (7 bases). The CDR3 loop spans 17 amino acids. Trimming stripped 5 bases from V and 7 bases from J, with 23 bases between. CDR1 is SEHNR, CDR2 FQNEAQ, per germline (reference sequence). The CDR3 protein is CASSQIGLGTGNGELFF. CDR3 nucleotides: TGTGCCAGCAGCCAAATCGGACTAGGTACAGGGAACGGGGAGCTGTTTTTT.

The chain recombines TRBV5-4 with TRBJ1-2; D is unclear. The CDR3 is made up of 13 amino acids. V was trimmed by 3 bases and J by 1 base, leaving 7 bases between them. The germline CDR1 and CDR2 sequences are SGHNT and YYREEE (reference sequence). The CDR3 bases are TGTGCCAGCAGCTCCGGGTATAACTATGGCTACACCTTC. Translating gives CASSSGYNYGYTF.

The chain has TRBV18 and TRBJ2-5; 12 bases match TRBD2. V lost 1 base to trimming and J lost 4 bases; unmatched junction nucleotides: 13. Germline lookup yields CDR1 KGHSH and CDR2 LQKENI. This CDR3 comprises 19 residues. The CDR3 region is CASSPLPRLAGARGETQYF. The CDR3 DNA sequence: TGTGCCAGCTCACCACTACCGAGACTAGCGGGGGCCAGAGGAGAGACCCAGTACTTC.

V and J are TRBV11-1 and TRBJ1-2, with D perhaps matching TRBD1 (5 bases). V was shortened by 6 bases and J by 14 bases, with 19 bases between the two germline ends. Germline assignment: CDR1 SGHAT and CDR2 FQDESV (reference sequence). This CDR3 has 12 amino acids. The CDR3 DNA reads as TGTGCCAGCAGTCAGGATCTCGGGACTTTGACCTTC. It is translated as CASSQDLGTLTF.

The CDR3 sequence is CASSFPALMQYF. CDR3 DNA: TGTGCCAGCAGCTTCCCCGCGTTGATGCAGTATTTT. V is TRBV7-9 and J is TRBJ2-3; D gene uncertain. The CDR3 runs 12 residues. Trimming removed 3 bases from V and 11 bases from J, with 12 bases in between. CDR1 is SEHNR, CDR2 FQNEAQ, per germline (reference sequence). Variable domain in full (rest from reference TRBV7-9 and TRBJ2-3): DTGVSQNPRHKITKRGQNVTFRCDPISEHNRLYWYRQTLGQGPEFLTYFQNEAQLEKSRLLSDRFSAERPKGSFSTLEIQRTEQGDSAMYLCASSFPALMQYFGPGTRLTVL.

The CDR3 DNA reads as TGTGCCAGCAGTGGGCAGGGGGTAGATACGCAGTATTTT. This sequence encodes CASSGQGVDTQYF. The chain combines TRBV2 with TRBJ2-3, with TRBD1 matching 7 bases. The CDR3 is made up of 13 amino acids. Per germline, CDR1 SNHLY and CDR2 FYNNEI. After removal of 4 bases from V and 5 bases from J, the junction contained 3 bases not matched to a gene.

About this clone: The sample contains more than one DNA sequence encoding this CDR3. The CDR3 spells CASSLTGTSGTDTQYF. The DNA of the CDR3 is TGCGCCAGCAGCCTGACCGGGACTAGCGGCACAGATACGCAGTATTTT. The chain carries TRBV5-1 and TRBJ2-3; 10 positions match TRBD2. The V gene end was trimmed by 4 bases and the J gene end by 1 base; junction bases not matched to a gene: 6. CDR1 is SGHRS and CDR2 is YFSETQ in the germline V gene. This CDR3 contains 16 residues.

The CDR3 DNA sequence: TGTGCCAGTAGTATTGGCTGGAGCAATCAGCCCCAGCATTTT. Protein sequence: CASSIGWSNQPQHF. The genes are TRBV19 and TRBJ1-5; D is ambiguous. The CDR3 runs 14 residues. Per the germline V gene, CDR1 is LNHDA and CDR2 is SQIVND (reference sequence). V was shortened by 3 bases and J by 1 base, with 7 bases between the two germline ends.

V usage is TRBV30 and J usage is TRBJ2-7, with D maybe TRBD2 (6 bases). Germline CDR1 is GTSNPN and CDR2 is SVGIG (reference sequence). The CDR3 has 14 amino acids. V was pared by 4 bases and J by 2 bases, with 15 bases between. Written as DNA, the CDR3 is TGTGCCTGGAAGGTGGGGGGAGCCCCCTACGAGCAGTACTTC. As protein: CAWKVGGAPYEQYF.

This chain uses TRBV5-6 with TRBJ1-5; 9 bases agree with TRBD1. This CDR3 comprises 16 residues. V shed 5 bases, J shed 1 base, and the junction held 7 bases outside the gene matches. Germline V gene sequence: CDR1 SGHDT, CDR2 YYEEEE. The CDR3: CASSPQGAPSNQPQHF. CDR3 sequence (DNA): TGTGCCAGCAGTCCACAGGGGGCGCCCAGCAATCAGCCCCAGCATTTT.

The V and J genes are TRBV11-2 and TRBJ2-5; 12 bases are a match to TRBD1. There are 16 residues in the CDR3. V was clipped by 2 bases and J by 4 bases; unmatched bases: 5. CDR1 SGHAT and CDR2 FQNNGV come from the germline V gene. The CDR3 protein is CASSLTGQGAGETQYF. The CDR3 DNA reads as TGTGCCAGCAGCTTAACGGGACAGGGGGCAGGAGAGACCCAGTACTTC.